Given below is one T cell receptor (beta chain) in context. The antigen it binds to is not known. Base qualities are not recorded, but no much larger clone differs from it by a single base. The library was produced with 5' RACE. Data came from an Illumina HiSeq 2500. The second PCR ran for roughly 6 to 11 cycles and used a J-beta primer mix along with a sample-barcoded 5' primer. A template-switch 5' adaptor carrying 12 random nucleotides introduced a unique molecular identifier onto each TCR beta cDNA molecule. Each sample yielded at least 2.5 million CDR3-containing paired-end reads. First-strand cDNA was synthesized from all RNA with the Mint cDNA synthesis kit, primed by a TRBC-specific oligonucleotide. Following uracil-DNA glycosylase treatment, a first 18-cycle PCR with universal primers M1SS and BC2_uni_R was performed on all cDNA. The source study handled its data this way. For normalization, 1 million high-quality reads, each with a distinct molecular identifier, were randomly selected from each sample. Instead of being binned into consensus sequences, reads that shared molecular identifiers were thrown out. MiTCR, with a Q25 quality threshold and the strictest error-elimination algorithm, was used for CDR3 identification, clonotype clustering and error correction. A nonparametric unseen species model using Euler transformation provided a lower-bound estimate of total TCR beta diversity. TCRdb trimmed public reads at Q25 via fastp, called clones via MiXCR and kept in-frame beta chains. Every entry covers one CDR3 protein and lists the most common genes and DNA from its rows. The V and J calls were determined by TCRdb, not by the authors. The sample table lists about 800,000 distinct CDR3 sequences, 46% of them with a count of one. In total, the top ten clones hold about a sixth of the sample.

The data stem from a study of blood T cells in healthy people across ages (dated by TCRdb to between 2014 and 2016). For the wider study: Template switching captured roughly one uniquely barcoded TCR beta cDNA molecule per two T cells in model experiments. To track age-related changes in TCR beta repertoire diversity, the study relied on deep sequencing normalized with unique cDNA molecular identifiers. The donors were split into four age groups: young (average around 16 years), middle-aged (more than 35), aged (about 56) and long-lived (under 90). To avoid experimental bias, donors of different ages were spread randomly across the sequencing lanes. Using the same blood draw, the study looked at two additional independent replicas of 1 million unique cDNA reads for two donors, one aged 18 to 30 and the other aged 80 or older.

Here is what the overall study found, with its caveats: As age increased, observed TCR beta diversity per million T cells dropped in a roughly linear way, and a significant reduction was already evident by age about 36. Estimates of total diversity from one million sequenced T cells were regarded as lower bounds and underestimates. The CMV infection status of donors was not known, potentially confounding age-related changes in expanded clonotypes. The long-lived group showed more naive CD4+ T cells, fewer expanded clones and increased TCR diversity than the aged group, suggesting age selection. There was a strong correlation between observed TCR beta diversity and the percentage of naive T cells measured by flow cytometry. Because profiling used bulk unsorted PBMCs, naive and antigen-experienced compartments could not be compared conclusively.

From the cysteine through the phenylalanine, the CDR3 covers 14 amino acids. This entry keeps only the CDR3 DNA: 42 bases, framed from base 1. CDR1 and CDR2, looked up from the germline V gene (reference sequence), are DFQATT and SNEGSKA. V lost 4 bases and J lost 14 bases, and the count of bases not matched to a germline gene is 18. The 39 donors, aged about 6 to 95 years, were systemically healthy Caucasian individuals from Russia. Around 9.8 milliliters of peripheral blood were collected from each donor into EDTA-treated Vacutainer tubes. Ficoll-Paque density-gradient centrifugation was used to isolate PBMCs, with at least 6.5 million per sample. Total RNA was extracted from PBMCs with Trizol reagent, with at least 6 micrograms obtained per sample. Naive CD45RAhigh/CD27high T cell percentages were measured by flow cytometry on a PBMC aliquot from every donor.

Sequences were obtained from blood. The sequence was obtained from a man older than 75 in good health. Recombination linked TRBV20-1 to TRBJ2-3, and TRBD2 aligns with 7 junction nucleotides. The base sequence is TGCAGTGCTAAAGGCGGGGACTATTTGCGGCCCCCGTATTTT. This is translated as CSAKGGDYLRPPYF.